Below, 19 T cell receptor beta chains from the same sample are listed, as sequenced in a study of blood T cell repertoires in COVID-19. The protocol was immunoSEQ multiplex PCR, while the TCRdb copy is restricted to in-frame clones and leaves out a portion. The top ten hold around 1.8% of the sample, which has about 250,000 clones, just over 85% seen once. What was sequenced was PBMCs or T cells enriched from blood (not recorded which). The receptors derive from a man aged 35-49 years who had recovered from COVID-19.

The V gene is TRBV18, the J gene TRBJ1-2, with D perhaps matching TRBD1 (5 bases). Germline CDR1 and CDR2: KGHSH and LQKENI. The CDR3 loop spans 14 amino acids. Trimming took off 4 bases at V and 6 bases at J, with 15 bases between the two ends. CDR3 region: CASSQSGGFDGYTF. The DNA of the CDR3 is TGTGCCAGCTCACAGAGCGGGGGGTTTGATGGCTACACCTTC.

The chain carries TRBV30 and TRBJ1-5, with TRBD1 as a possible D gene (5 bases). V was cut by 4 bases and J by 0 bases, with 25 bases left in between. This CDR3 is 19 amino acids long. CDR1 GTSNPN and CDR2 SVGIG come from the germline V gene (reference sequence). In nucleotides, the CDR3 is TGTGCCTGGACCCCCCTCGGCAGGGATGGTCGGTATAGCAATCAGCCCCAGCATTTT. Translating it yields CAWTPLGRDGRYSNQPQHF. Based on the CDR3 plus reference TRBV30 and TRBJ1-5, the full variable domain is SQTIHQWPATLVQPVGSPLSLECTVEGTSNPNLYWYRQAAGRGLQLLFYSVGIGQISSEVPQNLSASRPQDRQFILSSKKLLLSDSGFYLCAWTPLGRDGRYSNQPQHFGDGTRLSIL.

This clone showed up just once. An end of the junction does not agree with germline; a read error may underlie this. CDR3 amino acids: CASSVGDEAGVPLF. The CDR3 nucleotides read TGTGCCAGCAGCGTAGGTGACGAGGCAGGGGTCCCACTTTTT. This rearrangement joins TRBV9 to TRBJ1-1, with a tentative D call TRBD1 (6 bases). The CDR3 extends over 14 amino acids. Germline values: CDR1 SGDLS, CDR2 YYNGEE.

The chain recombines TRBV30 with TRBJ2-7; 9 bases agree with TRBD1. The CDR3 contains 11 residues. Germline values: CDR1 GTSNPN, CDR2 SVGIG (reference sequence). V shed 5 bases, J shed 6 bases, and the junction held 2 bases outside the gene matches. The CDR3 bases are TGTGCCTGGGGGACAGGGCCCGAGCAGTACTTC. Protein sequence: CAWGTGPEQYF.

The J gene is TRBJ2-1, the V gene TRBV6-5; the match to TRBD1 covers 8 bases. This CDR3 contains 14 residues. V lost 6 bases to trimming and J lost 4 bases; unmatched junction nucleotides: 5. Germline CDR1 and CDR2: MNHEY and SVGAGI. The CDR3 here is CASSLRTGYNEQFF. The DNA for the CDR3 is TGTGCCAGCAGCCTCCGGACAGGGTACAATGAGCAGTTCTTC.

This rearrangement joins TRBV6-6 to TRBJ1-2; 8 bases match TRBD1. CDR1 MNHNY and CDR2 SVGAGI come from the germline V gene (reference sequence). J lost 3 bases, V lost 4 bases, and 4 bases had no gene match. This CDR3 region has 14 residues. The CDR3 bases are TGTGCCAGCAGTTCAGGGGGCGCACACTATGGCTACACCTTC. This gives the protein CASSSGGAHYGYTF.

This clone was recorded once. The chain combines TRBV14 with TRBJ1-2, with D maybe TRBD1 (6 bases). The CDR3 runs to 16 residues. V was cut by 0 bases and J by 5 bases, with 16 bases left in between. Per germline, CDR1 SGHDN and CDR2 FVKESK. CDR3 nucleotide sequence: TGTGCCAGCAGCCAAGAACGCGCAGGGGTGGGATATGGCTACACCTTC. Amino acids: CASSQERAGVGYGYTF.

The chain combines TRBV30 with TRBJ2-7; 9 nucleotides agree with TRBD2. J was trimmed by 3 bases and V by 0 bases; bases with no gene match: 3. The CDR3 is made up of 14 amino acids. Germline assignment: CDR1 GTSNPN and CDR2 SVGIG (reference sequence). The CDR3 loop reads CAWSVPTSGYEQYF. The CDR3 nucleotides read TGTGCCTGGAGTGTACCGACTAGCGGCTACGAGCAGTACTTC.

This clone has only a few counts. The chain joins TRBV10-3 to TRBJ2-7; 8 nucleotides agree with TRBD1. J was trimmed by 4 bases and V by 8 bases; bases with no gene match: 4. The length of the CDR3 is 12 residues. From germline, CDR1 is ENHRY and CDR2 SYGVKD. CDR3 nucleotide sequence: TGTGCCATCCGGACAGGGCAGTACGAGCAGTACTTC. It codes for CAIRTGQYEQYF.

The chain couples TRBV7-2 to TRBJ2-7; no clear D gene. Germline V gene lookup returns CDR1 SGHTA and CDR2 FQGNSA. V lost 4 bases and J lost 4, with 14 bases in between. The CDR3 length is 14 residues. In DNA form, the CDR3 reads TGTGCCAGCAGCTCCACCTTGAGTCGGTACGAGCAGTACTTC. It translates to CASSSTLSRYEQYF.

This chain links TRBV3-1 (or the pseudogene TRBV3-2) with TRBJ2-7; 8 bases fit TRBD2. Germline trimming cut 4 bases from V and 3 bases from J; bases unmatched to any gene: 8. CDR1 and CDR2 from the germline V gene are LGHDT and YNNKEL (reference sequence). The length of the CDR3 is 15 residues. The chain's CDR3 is CASSPRGGADYEQYF. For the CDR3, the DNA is TGTGCCAGCAGCCCACGGGGGGGGGCAGACTACGAGCAGTACTTC.

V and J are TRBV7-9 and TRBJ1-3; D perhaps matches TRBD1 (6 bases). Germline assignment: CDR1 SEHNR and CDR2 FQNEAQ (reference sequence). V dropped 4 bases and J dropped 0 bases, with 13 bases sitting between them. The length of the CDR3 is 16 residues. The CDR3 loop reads CASSWGHVPSGNTIYF. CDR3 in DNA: TGTGCCAGCAGCTGGGGACACGTCCCCTCTGGAAACACCATATATTTT. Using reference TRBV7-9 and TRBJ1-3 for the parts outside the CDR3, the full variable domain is DTGVSQNPRHKITKRGQNVTFRCDPISEHNRLYWYRQTLGQGPEFLTYFQNEAQLEKSRLLSDRFSAERPKGSFSTLEIQRTEQGDSAMYLCASSWGHVPSGNTIYFGEGSWLTVV.

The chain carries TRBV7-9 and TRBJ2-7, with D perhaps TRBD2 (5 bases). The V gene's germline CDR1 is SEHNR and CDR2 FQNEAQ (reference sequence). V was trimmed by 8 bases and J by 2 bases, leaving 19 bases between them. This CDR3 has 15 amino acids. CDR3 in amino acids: CASPSPAGGPYEQYF. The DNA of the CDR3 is TGTGCCAGCCCATCCCCCGCAGGAGGTCCCTACGAGCAGTACTTC. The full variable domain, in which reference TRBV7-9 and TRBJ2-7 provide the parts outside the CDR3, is DTGVSQNPRHKITKRGQNVTFRCDPISEHNRLYWYRQTLGQGPEFLTYFQNEAQLEKSRLLSDRFSAERPKGSFSTLEIQRTEQGDSAMYLCASPSPAGGPYEQYFGPGTRLTVT.

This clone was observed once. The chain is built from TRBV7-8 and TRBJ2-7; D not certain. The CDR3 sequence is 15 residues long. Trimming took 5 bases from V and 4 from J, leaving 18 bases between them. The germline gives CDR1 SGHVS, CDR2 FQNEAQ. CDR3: CASSAYAATQYEQYF. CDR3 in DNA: TGTGCCAGCAGCGCCTACGCGGCGACGCAATACGAGCAGTACTTC.

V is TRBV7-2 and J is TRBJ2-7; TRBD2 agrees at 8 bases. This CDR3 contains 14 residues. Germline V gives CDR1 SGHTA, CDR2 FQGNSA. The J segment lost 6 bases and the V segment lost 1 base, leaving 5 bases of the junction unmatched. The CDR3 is CASSLVGLGIEQYF. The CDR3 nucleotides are TGTGCCAGCAGCTTAGTGGGACTAGGTATCGAGCAGTACTTC.

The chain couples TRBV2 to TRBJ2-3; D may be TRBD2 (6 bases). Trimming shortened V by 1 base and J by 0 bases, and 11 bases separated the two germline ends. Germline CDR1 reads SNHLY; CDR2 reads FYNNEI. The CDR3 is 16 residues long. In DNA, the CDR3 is TGTGCCAGCAGTGAAGGGGTTAGCGGCAGCACAGATACGCAGTATTTT. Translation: CASSEGVSGSTDTQYF.

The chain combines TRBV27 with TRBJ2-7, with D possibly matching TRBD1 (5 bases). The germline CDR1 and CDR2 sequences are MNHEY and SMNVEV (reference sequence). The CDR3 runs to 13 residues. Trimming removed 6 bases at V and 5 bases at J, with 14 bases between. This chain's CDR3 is CASSSRVGNEQYF. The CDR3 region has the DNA TGTGCCAGCAGCTCCAGGGTTGGCAACGAGCAGTACTTC.

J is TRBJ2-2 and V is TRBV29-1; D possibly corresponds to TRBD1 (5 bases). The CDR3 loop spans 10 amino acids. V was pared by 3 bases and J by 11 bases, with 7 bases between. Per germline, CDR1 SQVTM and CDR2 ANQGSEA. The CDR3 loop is CSVEQGELFF. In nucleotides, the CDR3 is TGCAGCGTTGAGCAGGGAGAGCTGTTTTTT.

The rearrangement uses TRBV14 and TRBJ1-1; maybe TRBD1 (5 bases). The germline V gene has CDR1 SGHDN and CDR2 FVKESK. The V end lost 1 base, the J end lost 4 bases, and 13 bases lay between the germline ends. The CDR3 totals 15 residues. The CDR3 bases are TGTGCCAGCAGCCAAGTGCAGGCGGGGGGCACTGAAGCTTTCTTT. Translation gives CASSQVQAGGTEAFF.